This TCR beta chain was sequenced in a study of neoadjuvant anti-PD-1 for oral cavity cancer. As for the study in general: Before surgery, most patients got three to four biweekly 3 mg/kg nivolumab doses. Patients without progression got a fourth dose around day 43.

The CDR3 runs 14 residues. Germline CDR1 and CDR2: MNHNY and SVGAGI (reference sequence). Between the trimmed V and J ends, which lost 6 bases and 6 bases, there was a span of 18 bases. These newly diagnosed stage II-IVA oral cavity squamous cell carcinoma patients had no prior systemic or radiation treatment. Patients had HPV-negative, locally advanced oral cavity squamous cell carcinoma. Sequenced by immunoSEQ multiplex PCR; TCRdb stores in-frame clones only, minus some. The sample contains 7,200 or so clones, 70% to 80% of which appear only once. This clonotype was obtained from a person between 40 and 79 years old with oral cavity squamous cell carcinoma. Sequences were derived from PBMCs, sampled before nivolumab (anti-PD-1) treatment. This chain joins TRBV6-6 and TRBJ2-7, with D tentatively TRBD1 (5 bases). This CDR3 is CASSPNGDQGEQYF. For the CDR3, the DNA is TGTGCCAGCAGCCCAAATGGAGACCAGGGCGAGCAGTACTTC.